The rows below give T cell receptor beta chains drawn from one sample of a study of cytomegalovirus exposure and HLA in healthy donors. Clones were sequenced by immunoSEQ multiplex PCR, and TCRdb holds only the in-frame ones, with some missing. The sample contains around 110,000 clones, less than 80% of which appear only once. The sample comprised PBMCs. The receptors derive from a woman in her 40s in good health and CMV-seropositive. Each CDR3 is given with its conserved first and last residue. Each record gives: D gene, J gene, V gene, clone size, CDR3 protein, CDR3 DNA. D genes are given only for firm matches. Clone size appears in some rows only: once, few, many, or a class for an expanded clone.

.	TRBJ1-1	TRBV9	once	CASSSSDQANTEAFF	TGTGCCAGCAGCTCGTCTGATCAGGCGAACACTGAAGCTTTCTTT
TRBD1	TRBJ1-1	TRBV4-1	once	CASSQLSTGTGEAFF	TGCGCCAGCAGCCAACTTTCTACCGGGACAGGAGAAGCTTTCTTT
.	TRBJ2-2	TRBV5-1	.	CASSLATRGTGELFF	TGCGCCAGCAGCTTGGCCACTCGGGGAACCGGGGAGCTGTTTTTT
.	TRBJ2-1	TRBV9	few	CASSAPSDTYRYNEQFF	TGTGCCAGCAGCGCCCCCTCGGACACGTACCGGTACAATGAGCAGTTCTTC
TRBD1	TRBJ1-3	TRBV6-5	once	CASAGQGNTIYF	TGTGCCAGCGCGGGACAGGGAAACACCATATATTTT
TRBD2	TRBJ2-7	TRBV5-1	.	CASSWGLAGEVPYEQYF	TGCGCCAGCAGCTGGGGACTAGCGGGAGAGGTTCCCTACGAGCAGTACTTC
.	TRBJ1-1	TRBV19	.	CASQAGNTEAFF	TGTGCCAGTCAAGCGGGGAACACTGAAGCTTTCTTT
TRBD1	TRBJ1-2	TRBV19	.	CASKPQGLNYGYTF	TGTGCCAGCAAACCACAGGGGCTCAACTATGGCTACACCTTC
.	TRBJ2-3	TRBV7-7	.	CASSQDRTDTQYF	TGTGCTAGCAGCCAAGACAGGACAGATACGCAGTATTTT
TRBD1	TRBJ1-5	TRBV2	.	CASSLGQNSNQPQHF	TGTGCCAGCAGTCTGGGACAGAATAGCAATCAGCCCCAGCATTTT
.	TRBJ1-5	TRBV21-1	.	CASGTEEFPDQPQHF	TGTGCCAGCGGGACAGAAGAGTTTCCTGATCAGCCCCAGCATTTT
TRBD1	TRBJ2-7	TRBV28	.	CASLDRVGNEQYF	TGTGCCAGCTTGGACAGGGTTGGGAACGAGCAGTACTTC
TRBD2	TRBJ2-7	TRBV30	.	CAWSPAGRLAVYEQYF	TGTGCCTGGAGTCCCGCCGGGAGACTAGCGGTATACGAGCAGTACTTC
TRBD1	TRBJ1-2	TRBV7-9	.	CASSLSDRGYGYTF	TGTGCCAGCAGCTTAAGCGACAGGGGCTATGGCTACACCTTC
.	TRBJ2-1	TRBV5-1	.	CASSLAGSRNEQFF	TGCGCCAGCAGCTTGGCGGGGTCTCGGAATGAGCAGTTCTTC
.	TRBJ2-2	TRBV27	.	CASSGRNTGELFF	TGTGCCAGCAGTGGCAGGAATACCGGGGAGCTGTTTTTT
.	TRBJ1-2	TRBV19	once	CASRAGGIYGYTF	TGTGCCAGTAGGGCGGGAGGGATATATGGCTACACCTTC
.	TRBJ2-1	TRBV4-3	.	CASSQLGVRNEQFF	TGCGCCAGCAGCCAGCTAGGAGTCCGGAATGAGCAGTTCTTC
.	TRBJ2-7	TRBV5-8	.	CASSLSYSYEQYF	TGTGCCAGCAGCTTGTCGTACTCCTACGAGCAGTACTTC
.	TRBJ1-5	TRBV2	few	CASSLGRTNQPQHF	TGTGCCAGCAGTCTGGGCAGAACTAATCAGCCCCAGCATTTT
TRBD1	TRBJ2-6	TRBV19	.	CASSITGAGANVLTF	TGTGCCAGTAGTATTACAGGGGCTGGGGCCAACGTCCTGACTTTC
TRBD1	TRBJ2-7	TRBV9	.	CASSVEDRGFGHYEQYF	TGTGCCAGCAGCGTAGAGGACAGGGGTTTTGGGCACTACGAGCAGTACTTC
TRBD2	TRBJ2-1	TRBV5-1	.	CASSSQQGYSGRGSYNEQFF	TGCGCCAGCAGCTCCCAACAGGGGTATAGCGGGAGGGGCTCCTACAATGAGCAGTTCTTC
TRBD2	TRBJ2-3	TRBV7-6	few	CASSLLREEGDTQYF	TGTGCCAGCAGCTTGCTGCGGGAGGAGGGGGATACGCAGTATTTT
.	TRBJ1-1	TRBV29-1	.	CSAQGPAEAFF	TGCAGCGCCCAGGGTCCCGCTGAAGCTTTCTTT
TRBD2	TRBJ2-1	TRBV7-8	few	CASGLAGGNEQFF	TGTGCCAGCGGTCTAGCGGGAGGCAATGAGCAGTTCTTC
.	TRBJ2-1	TRBV7-2	few	CASSLAVADEQFF	TGTGCCAGCAGCTTAGCGGTTGCGGATGAGCAGTTCTTC
TRBD2	TRBJ2-5	TRBV7-9	once	CASSFTLAEKETQYF	TGTGCCAGCAGCTTCACACTAGCGGAGAAAGAGACCCAGTACTTC
TRBD1	TRBJ1-4	TRBV6-5	.	CASRDRDRGEKLFF	TGTGCCAGCAGGGATCGGGACAGGGGAGAAAAACTGTTTTTT
.	TRBJ1-1	TRBV29-1	few	CSVERGLNTEAFF	TGCAGCGTTGAACGAGGTTTGAACACTGAAGCTTTCTTT
TRBD2	TRBJ2-1	TRBV7-9	few	CASSFPRLARAEQFF	TGTGCCAGCAGCTTTCCCCGACTAGCGAGAGCGGAGCAGTTCTTC
TRBD1	TRBJ1-2	TRBV25-1	few	CASSGQGRDGYTF	TGTGCCAGCAGTGGACAGGGACGTGATGGCTACACCTTC
TRBD1	TRBJ1-2	TRBV5-1	.	CASSLDGQGARGYTF	TGCGCCAGCAGCTTGGATGGACAGGGGGCTCGTGGCTACACCTTC
.	TRBJ2-3	TRBV7-9	once	CASSLFSGWGTDTQYF	TGTGCCAGCAGCTTATTCTCGGGGTGGGGCACAGATACGCAGTATTTT
TRBD1	TRBJ1-5	TRBV30	.	CAWSAGTGVNQPQHF	TGTGCCTGGAGTGCAGGGACAGGGGTTAATCAGCCCCAGCATTTT
.	TRBJ1-5	TRBV2	.	CASTGGVRQPQHF	TGTGCCAGCACCGGCGGGGTAAGGCAGCCCCAGCATTTT
TRBD1	TRBJ2-5	TRBV5-1	.	CASSFSITPGTGFRETQYF	TGCGCCAGCAGCTTTTCGATAACCCCCGGGACAGGGTTTCGCGAGACCCAGTACTTC
TRBD1	TRBJ1-1	TRBV18	.	CASSPGQGAVIAEAFF	TGTGCCAGCTCACCGGGACAGGGGGCGGTTATCGCTGAAGCTTTCTTT
TRBD1	TRBJ2-3	TRBV5-4	few	CASSRTGGRTDTQYF	TGTGCCAGCAGCAGGACAGGGGGTCGGACAGATACGCAGTATTTT
TRBD2	TRBJ2-1	TRBV7-3	.	CASSLNSGTYNEQFF	TGTGCCAGCAGCTTAAACAGCGGGACCTACAATGAGCAGTTCTTC
.	TRBJ2-7	TRBV6-5	.	CASSYARNSYEQYF	TGTGCCAGCAGTTACGCCAGGAACTCCTACGAGCAGTACTTC
.	TRBJ1-5	TRBV27	few	CASSFTGGIQPQHF	TGTGCCAGCAGTTTTACGGGGGGAATTCAGCCCCAGCATTTT
TRBD1	TRBJ2-7	TRBV5-1	.	CASSSGTGYEQYF	TGCGCCAGCAGCTCCGGGACAGGGTACGAGCAGTACTTC
TRBD1	TRBJ2-7	TRBV28	few	CASSLLLGQGKYEQYF	TGTGCCAGCAGTTTGCTCCTGGGACAGGGGAAATACGAGCAGTACTTC
TRBD2	TRBJ2-3	TRBV29-1	.	CSVETLAGGYTDTQYF	TGCAGCGTTGAAACGCTAGCGGGGGGGTACACAGATACGCAGTATTTT
TRBD1	TRBJ1-4	TRBV30	few	CAWSVFRTGMNEKLFF	TGTGCCTGGAGTGTCTTTAGGACAGGGATGAATGAAAAACTGTTTTTT
TRBD1	TRBJ2-7	TRBV11-2	.	CASSYRDRVHEQYF	TGTGCCAGCAGCTACCGGGACAGGGTCCACGAGCAGTACTTC
.	TRBJ1-1	TRBV28	.	CASSLARVEAFF	TGTGCCAGCAGCCTTGCTCGGGTCGAAGCTTTCTTT
.	TRBJ2-1	TRBV7-6	few	CASSLVTNLNEQFF	TGTGCCAGCAGCTTAGTGACTAACCTCAATGAGCAGTTCTTC
TRBD1	TRBJ1-1	TRBV5-1	.	CASKLGTGVFQAFF	TGCGCCAGCAAGCTTGGGACAGGGGTGTTTCAAGCTTTCTTT
TRBD1	TRBJ2-7	TRBV5-1	.	CASSVTGGSYEQYF	TGCGCCAGCAGCGTTACAGGGGGCTCCTACGAGCAGTACTTC
.	TRBJ1-1	TRBV9	.	CASSSRTEQNTEAFF	TGTGCCAGCAGCTCCAGGACAGAGCAGAACACTGAAGCTTTCTTT
TRBD1	TRBJ1-4	TRBV5-6	.	CASSGGTGGEKLFF	TGTGCCAGCAGCGGAGGGACAGGTGGTGAAAAACTGTTTTTT
TRBD2	TRBJ2-1	TRBV6-6	.	CASRTSGSSYNEQFF	TGTGCCAGCAGGACTAGCGGGAGTTCCTACAATGAGCAGTTCTTC